This T cell receptor (beta chain) comes out of a study of T cells in Graves' hyperthyroidism and ophthalmopathy. This CDR3 has 16 residues. CDR1 is MNHNS and CDR2 is SASEGT in the germline V gene. The ends were cut back, 2 bases at V and 0 bases at J, with 10 bases in the middle. This clonotype was recorded at least ten times. Antigen specificity is unknown. RNA transcripts were the template for amplifying TCR beta CDR3 regions. First-round RT-PCR targeting the TCR CDR3 was performed with the HTBI primer set. Each CDR3 protein is one row after TCRdb ran MiXCR on the multiplex PCR reads. The sample has 600,000 or so distinct CDR3 sequences, around 16% seen once. Study results and limitations: Most clonotypes expanded in thyroid above 0.001 were likewise present in blood.

Sequenced sample: blood. The chain has TRBV6-1 and TRBJ1-4; D gene uncertain. The origin of this receptor is a woman between 25 and 40 years old with Graves' hyperthyroidism. CDR3: CASSESQGPTNEKLFF. The CDR3 nucleotides are TGTGCCAGCAGTGAATCTCAAGGGCCAACTAATGAAAAACTGTTTTTT.